This entry describes one T cell receptor delta chain. This CDR3 is 24 amino acids long. This sample was taken from a study of gamma-delta chains in newborns, infants, children. For the study at large: Polyclonal expansion of innate γδ T cells after birth follows microbial exposure.

TCRdb re-called the reads using CATT. The sample lists fewer than 5,000 delta-chain clones, 14% to 15% occurring once. This receptor was identified in a child who was a newborn, infant or young child, either healthy, febrile or measles-vaccinated (not recorded which). The source material was blood. No V gene call was produced; the J gene was TRDJ1; the table assigns TRDD3, which was not confirmed against the DNA. CDR3 amino acids: CALGEPGLPGRGYCGIPYTAKLIF. In nucleotides, the CDR3 is TGTGCTCTTGGGGAACCCGGCCTTCCTGGTAGGGGGTACTGTGGGATCCCCTACACCGCTAAACTCATCTTT.